The clone carrying this T cell receptor beta chain was observed once. Its specificity is not known. The data belong to a study of breast tumors, draining lymph nodes, adjacent tissues. Study results and limitations: Tumors had less TCR diversity than lymph nodes, more than nontumor tissue.

Trimming pared 4 bases from V and 4 bases from J, leaving 13 bases between. Germline V lookup: CDR1 SGHTA, CDR2 FQGNSA. This CDR3 region has 14 residues. One entry per CDR3 protein, called by TCRdb with MiXCR from the multiplex PCR reads. The profile shows about 9,000 distinct CDR3 sequences, roughly 46% of them singletons. This rearrangement joins TRBV7-2 to TRBJ2-5; D remains ambiguous. Material for sequencing was tumor-adjacent breast tissue. The TCR sequence derives from a female donor with breast cancer. Some clones in this sample may be carry-over from other donors' samples. The CDR3 DNA reads TGTGCCAGCAGCTCTCTTCACCTGTCAGAGACCCAGTACTTC. Translating it yields CASSSLHLSETQYF.